This TCR beta chain was identified during a study of OX40 agonist ivuxolimab in advanced cancers. At the level of the study: Patients enrolled in dose escalation were diagnosed with hepatocellular carcinoma, melanoma, renal cell or head and neck cancer. Prior therapy, whether anti-PD-1, anti-PD-L1 or anti-CTLA-4, was allowed, and 35% to 40% had some.

The J segment lost 6 bases and the V segment lost 4 bases, leaving 6 bases of the junction unmatched. Per the germline V gene, CDR1 is LGHNA and CDR2 is YSLEER. The CDR3 covers 14 residues. Sequencing used immunoSEQ multiplex PCR; TCRdb keeps in-frame clones, though not all of them. The table has fewer than 55,000 clones, 84% seen once. The receptor was derived from an adult with an advanced solid tumor such as melanoma, head and neck, liver or kidney cancer. The rearrangement uses TRBV4-3 and TRBJ1-1, with TRBD1 matching 9 bases. Sequences were derived from CD4+ or CD8+ T cells sorted from blood, sampled in a trial of the OX40 agonist ivuxolimab. The CDR3 reads CASSPGTGSAEAFF. CDR3 DNA: TGCGCCAGCAGCCCCGGGACAGGGAGCGCTGAAGCTTTCTTT.